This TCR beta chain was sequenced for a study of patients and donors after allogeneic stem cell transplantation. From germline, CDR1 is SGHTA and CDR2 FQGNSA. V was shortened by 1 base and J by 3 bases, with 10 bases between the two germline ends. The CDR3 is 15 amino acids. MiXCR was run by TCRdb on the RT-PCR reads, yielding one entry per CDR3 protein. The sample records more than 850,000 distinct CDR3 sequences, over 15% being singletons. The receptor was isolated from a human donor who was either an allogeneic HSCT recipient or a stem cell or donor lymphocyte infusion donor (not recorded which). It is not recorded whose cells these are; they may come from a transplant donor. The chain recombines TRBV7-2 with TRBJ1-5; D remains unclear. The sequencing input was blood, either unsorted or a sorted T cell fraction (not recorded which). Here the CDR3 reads CASSLGSLSNQPQHF. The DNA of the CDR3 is TGTGCCAGCAGCTTAGGGAGCCTCTCCAATCAGCCCCAGCATTTT.